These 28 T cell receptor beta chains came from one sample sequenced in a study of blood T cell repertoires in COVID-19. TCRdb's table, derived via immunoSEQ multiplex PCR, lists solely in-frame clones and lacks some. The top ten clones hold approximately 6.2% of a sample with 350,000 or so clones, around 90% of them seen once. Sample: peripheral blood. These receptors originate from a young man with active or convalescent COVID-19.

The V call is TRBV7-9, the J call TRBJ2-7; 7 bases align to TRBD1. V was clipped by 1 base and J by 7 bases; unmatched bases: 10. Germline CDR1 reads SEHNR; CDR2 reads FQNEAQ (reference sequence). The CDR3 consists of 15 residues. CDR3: CASSLELDRLKEQYF. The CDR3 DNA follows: TGTGCCAGCAGCTTAGAATTGGACAGGCTGAAGGAGCAGTACTTC.

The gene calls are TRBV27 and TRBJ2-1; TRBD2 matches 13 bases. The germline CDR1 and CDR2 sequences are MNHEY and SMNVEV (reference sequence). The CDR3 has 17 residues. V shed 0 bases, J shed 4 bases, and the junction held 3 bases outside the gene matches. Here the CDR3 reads CASSLSRLAGGYNEQFF. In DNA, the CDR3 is TGTGCCAGCAGTTTATCGCGACTAGCGGGAGGATACAATGAGCAGTTCTTC.

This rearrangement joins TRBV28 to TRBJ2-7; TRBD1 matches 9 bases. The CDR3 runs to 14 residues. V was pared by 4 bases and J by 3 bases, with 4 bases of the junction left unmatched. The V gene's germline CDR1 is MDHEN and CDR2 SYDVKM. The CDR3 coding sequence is TGTGCCAGCAGTTCACAGGGGGCTTTCTACGAGCAGTACTTC. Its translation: CASSSQGAFYEQYF.

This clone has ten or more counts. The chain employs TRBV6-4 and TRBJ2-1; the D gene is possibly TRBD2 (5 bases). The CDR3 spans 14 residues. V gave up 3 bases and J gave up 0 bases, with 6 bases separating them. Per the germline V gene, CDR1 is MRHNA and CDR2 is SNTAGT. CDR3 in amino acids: CASSDGSSYNEQFF. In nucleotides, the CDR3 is TGTGCCAGCAGTGATGGGAGCTCCTACAATGAGCAGTTCTTC.

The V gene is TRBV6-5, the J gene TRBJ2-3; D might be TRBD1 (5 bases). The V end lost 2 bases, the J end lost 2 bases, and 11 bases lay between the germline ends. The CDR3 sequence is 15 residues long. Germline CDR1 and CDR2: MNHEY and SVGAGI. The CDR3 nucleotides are TGTGCCAGCAGTTACGCAGGGCTAAACACAGATACGCAGTATTTT. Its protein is CASSYAGLNTDTQYF.

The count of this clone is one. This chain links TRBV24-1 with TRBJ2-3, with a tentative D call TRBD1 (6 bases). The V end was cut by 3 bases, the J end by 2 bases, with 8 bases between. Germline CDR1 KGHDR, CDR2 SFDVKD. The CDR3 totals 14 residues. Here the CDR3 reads CATSDGGHTDTQYF. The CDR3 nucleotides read TGTGCCACCAGTGATGGGGGCCACACAGATACGCAGTATTTT.

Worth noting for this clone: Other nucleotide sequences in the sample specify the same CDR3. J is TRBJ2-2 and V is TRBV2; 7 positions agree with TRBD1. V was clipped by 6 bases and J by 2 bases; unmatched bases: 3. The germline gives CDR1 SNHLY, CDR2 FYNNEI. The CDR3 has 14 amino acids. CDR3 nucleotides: TGTGCCAGCAGAGACAGGGCTAACACCGGGGAGCTGTTTTTT. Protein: CASRDRANTGELFF.

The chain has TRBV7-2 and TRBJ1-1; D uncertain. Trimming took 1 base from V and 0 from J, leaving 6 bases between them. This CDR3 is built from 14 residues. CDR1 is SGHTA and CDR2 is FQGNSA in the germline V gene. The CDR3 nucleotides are TGTGCCAGCAGCTTAGACTTATTGAACACTGAAGCTTTCTTT. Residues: CASSLDLLNTEAFF.

The CDR3 DNA is TGTGCCAGCAGTACCGAAGGACTAGCGGGGAATGAGCAGTTCTTC. As protein: CASSTEGLAGNEQFF. This sequence joins TRBV27 and TRBJ2-1, with 12 bases lining up with TRBD2. Per germline, CDR1 MNHEY and CDR2 SMNVEV (reference sequence). CDR3 length: 15 amino acids. Germline trimming cut 5 bases from V and 7 bases from J; bases unmatched to any gene: 6.

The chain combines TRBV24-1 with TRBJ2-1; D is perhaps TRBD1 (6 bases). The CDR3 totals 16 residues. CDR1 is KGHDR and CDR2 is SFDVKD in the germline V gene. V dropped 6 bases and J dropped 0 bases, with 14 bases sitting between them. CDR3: CATSSLGTSSYNEQFF. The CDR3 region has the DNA TGTGCCACCAGTAGTCTAGGGACAAGCTCCTACAATGAGCAGTTCTTC.

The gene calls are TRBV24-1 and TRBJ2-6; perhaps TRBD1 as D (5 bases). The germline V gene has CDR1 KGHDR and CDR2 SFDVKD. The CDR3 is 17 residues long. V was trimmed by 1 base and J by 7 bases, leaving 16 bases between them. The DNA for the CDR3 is TGTGCCACCAGTGATTTACAGGCCCAGGTGGCCGCCAACGTCCTGACTTTC. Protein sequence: CATSDLQAQVAANVLTF.

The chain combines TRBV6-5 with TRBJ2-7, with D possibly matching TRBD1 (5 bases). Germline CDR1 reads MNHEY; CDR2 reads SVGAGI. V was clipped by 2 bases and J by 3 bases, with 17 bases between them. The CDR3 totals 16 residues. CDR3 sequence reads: CASSYDLEGAVYEQYF. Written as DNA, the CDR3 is TGTGCCAGCAGTTACGACCTTGAAGGGGCGGTCTACGAGCAGTACTTC.

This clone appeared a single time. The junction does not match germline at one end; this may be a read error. The DNA of the CDR3 is TGTGCCAGCAGCTGGACAGGGGCTGGGGCCAACGTGCTGACTTTC. Translation: CASSWTGAGANVLTF. The V gene is TRBV5-5, the J gene TRBJ2-6, with 9 bases fitting TRBD1. The germline gives CDR1 SGHKS, CDR2 YYEKEE (reference sequence). This CDR3 region has 15 residues.

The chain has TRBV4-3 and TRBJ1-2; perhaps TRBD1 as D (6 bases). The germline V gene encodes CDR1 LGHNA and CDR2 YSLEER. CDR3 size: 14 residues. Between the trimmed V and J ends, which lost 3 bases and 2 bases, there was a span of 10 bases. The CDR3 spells CASSQEQGNYGYTF. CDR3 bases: TGCGCCAGCAGCCAGGAACAGGGAAACTATGGCTACACCTTC.

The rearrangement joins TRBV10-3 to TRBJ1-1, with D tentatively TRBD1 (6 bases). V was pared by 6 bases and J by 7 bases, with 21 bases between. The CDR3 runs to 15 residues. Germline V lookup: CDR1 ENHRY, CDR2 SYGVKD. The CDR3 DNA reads TGTGCCATCAGAGCTGTGGCAGGGGAAAGGGGTGAAGCTTTCTTT. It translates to CAIRAVAGERGEAFF.

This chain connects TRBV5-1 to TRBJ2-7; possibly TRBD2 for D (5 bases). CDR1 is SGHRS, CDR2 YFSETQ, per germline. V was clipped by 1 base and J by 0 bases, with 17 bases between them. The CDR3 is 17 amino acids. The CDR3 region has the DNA TGCGCCAGCAGCTTGTTTTCTAGGACGGGAAGCTCCTACGAGCAGTACTTC. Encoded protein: CASSLFSRTGSSYEQYF.

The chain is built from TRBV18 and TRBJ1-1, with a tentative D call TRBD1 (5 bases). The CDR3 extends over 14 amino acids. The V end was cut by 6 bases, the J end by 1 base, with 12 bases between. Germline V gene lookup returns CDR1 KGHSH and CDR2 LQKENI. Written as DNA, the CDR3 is TGTGCCAGCTCCGGGGGGGGTTGGAACACTGAAGCTTTCTTT. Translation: CASSGGGWNTEAFF.

The CDR3 sequence: CASRDRGYNEQFF. The CDR3 coding sequence is TGTGCCAGCCGGGACAGGGGATACAATGAGCAGTTCTTC. The chain couples TRBV25-1 to TRBJ2-1; TRBD1 matches at 10 bases. Germline lookup yields CDR1 MGHDK and CDR2 SYGVNS. This CDR3 has 13 residues. The J segment lost 4 bases and the V segment lost 8 bases, leaving 2 bases of the junction unmatched. The full variable domain, completed using reference TRBV25-1 and TRBJ2-1, is EADIYQTPRYLVIGTGKKITLECSQTMGHDKMYWYQQDPGMELHLIHYSYGVNSTEKGDLSSESTVSRIRTEHFPLTLESARPSHTSQYLCASRDRGYNEQFFGPGTRLTVL.

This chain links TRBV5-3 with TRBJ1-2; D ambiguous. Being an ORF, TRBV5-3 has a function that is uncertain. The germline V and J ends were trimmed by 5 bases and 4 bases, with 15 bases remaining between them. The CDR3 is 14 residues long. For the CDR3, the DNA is TGTGCCAGAAGATCCCTCCAGCGTGGCTATGGCTACACCTTC. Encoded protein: CARRSLQRGYGYTF.

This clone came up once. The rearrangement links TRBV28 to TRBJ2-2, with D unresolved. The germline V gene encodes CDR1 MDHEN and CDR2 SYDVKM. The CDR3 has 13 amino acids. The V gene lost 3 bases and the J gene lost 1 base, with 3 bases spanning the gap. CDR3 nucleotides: TGTGCCAGCAGTTTCCTGAACACCGGGGAGCTGTTTTTT. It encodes CASSFLNTGELFF.

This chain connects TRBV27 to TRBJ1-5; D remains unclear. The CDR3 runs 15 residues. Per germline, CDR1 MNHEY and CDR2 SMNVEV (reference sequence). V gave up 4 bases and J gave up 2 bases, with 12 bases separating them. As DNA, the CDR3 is TGTGCCAGCAGTTCCTTGTGGGAGGGCAATCAGCCCCAGCATTTT. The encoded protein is CASSSLWEGNQPQHF.

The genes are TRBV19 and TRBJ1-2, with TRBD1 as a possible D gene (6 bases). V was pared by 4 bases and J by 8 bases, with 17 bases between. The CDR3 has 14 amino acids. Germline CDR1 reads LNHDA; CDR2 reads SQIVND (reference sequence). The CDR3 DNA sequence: TGTGCCAGTAGTACGGTGGGCAGGGGAGTCGGCTACACCTTC. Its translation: CASSTVGRGVGYTF.

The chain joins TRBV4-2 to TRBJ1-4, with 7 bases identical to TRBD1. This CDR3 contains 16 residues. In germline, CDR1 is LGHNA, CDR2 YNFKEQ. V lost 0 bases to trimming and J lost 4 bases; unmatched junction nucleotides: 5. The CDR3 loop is CASSQDPGTDNEKLFF. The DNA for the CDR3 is TGTGCCAGCAGCCAAGATCCCGGGACAGATAATGAAAAACTGTTTTTT.

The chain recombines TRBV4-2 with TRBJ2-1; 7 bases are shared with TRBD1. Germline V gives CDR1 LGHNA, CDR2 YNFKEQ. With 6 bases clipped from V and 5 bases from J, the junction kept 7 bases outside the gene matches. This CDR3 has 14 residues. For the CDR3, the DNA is TGTGCCAGCAGTCCCGGGACAGAAGACAATGAGCAGTTCTTC. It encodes CASSPGTEDNEQFF.

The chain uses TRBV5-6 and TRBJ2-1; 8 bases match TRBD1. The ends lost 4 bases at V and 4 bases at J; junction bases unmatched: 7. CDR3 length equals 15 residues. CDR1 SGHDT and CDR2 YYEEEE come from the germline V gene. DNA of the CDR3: TGTGCCAGCAGCCCCCGACAGGGGATTTACAATGAGCAGTTCTTC. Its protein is CASSPRQGIYNEQFF.

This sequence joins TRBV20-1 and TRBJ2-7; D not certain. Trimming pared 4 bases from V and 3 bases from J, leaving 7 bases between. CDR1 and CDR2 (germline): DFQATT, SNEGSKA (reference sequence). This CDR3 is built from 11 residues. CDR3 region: CSAIENYEQYF. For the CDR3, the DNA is TGCAGTGCTATCGAGAACTACGAGCAGTACTTC.

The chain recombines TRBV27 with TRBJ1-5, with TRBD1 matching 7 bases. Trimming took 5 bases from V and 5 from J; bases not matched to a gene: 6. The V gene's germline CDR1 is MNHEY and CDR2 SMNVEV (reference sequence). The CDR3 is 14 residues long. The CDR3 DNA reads TGTGCCAGCAGTCCGACACAGGGGTATCAGCCCCAGCATTTT. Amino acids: CASSPTQGYQPQHF.

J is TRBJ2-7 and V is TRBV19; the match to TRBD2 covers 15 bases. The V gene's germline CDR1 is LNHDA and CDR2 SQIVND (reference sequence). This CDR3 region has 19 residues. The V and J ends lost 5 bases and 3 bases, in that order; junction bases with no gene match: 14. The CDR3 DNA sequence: TGTGCCAGTAGTCCCTTGGGACTAGCGGGAGGAACAACATTCTACGAGCAGTACTTC. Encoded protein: CASSPLGLAGGTTFYEQYF.